Below, 26 T cell receptor beta chains from the same sample are listed, as sequenced in a study of a mutant IDH1 vaccine in newly diagnosed glioma. The sample's time point: week 35, safety follow-up. Every vaccination contained 300 ug of the mutant IDH1 20-mer peptide and was paired with topical imiquimod. Here immunoSEQ multiplex PCR was the method, and the copy in TCRdb shows in-frame clones only, minus some. This sample has 31,000 or so clones; 81% occur once, and the top ten carry less than 20%. These receptors have no identified antigens. Specimen: PBMCs, collected from a glioma patient whose treatment included an IDH1 peptide vaccine. The receptors come from a man under 40 with glioma.

This chain connects TRBV19 to TRBJ2-2, with D tentatively TRBD2 (5 bases). Germline V gene sequence: CDR1 LNHDA, CDR2 SQIVND (reference sequence). There are 15 residues in the CDR3. V lost 2 bases, J lost 0 bases, and 7 bases lay in between. CDR3: CASSIYGTNTGELFF. In DNA form, the CDR3 reads TGTGCCAGTAGTATATACGGGACGAACACCGGGGAGCTGTTTTTT.

This clone was observed once. This chain links TRBV5-1 with TRBJ1-1, with unresolved D. The CDR3 covers 15 residues. CDR1 and CDR2 from the germline V gene are SGHRS and YFSETQ. V shed 4 bases and J shed 0 bases, with 13 bases lying between them. Here the CDR3 reads CASSPGPSLNTEAFF. CDR3 bases: TGCGCCAGCAGCCCGGGCCCTTCTCTGAACACTGAAGCTTTCTTT.

This chain joins TRBV10-3 and TRBJ2-1; D is undetermined. V was clipped by 8 bases and J by 0 bases, with 11 bases between them. The CDR3 extends over 14 amino acids. Germline V gene lookup returns CDR1 ENHRY and CDR2 SYGVKD. CDR3 sequence: CAISTVSSYNEQFF. The CDR3 nucleotides are TGTGCCATCTCTACGGTGAGCTCCTACAATGAGCAGTTCTTC.

The chain joins TRBV19 to TRBJ2-2, with D perhaps TRBD1 (5 bases). Germline CDR1 reads LNHDA; CDR2 reads SQIVND (reference sequence). V was cut by 6 bases and J by 6 bases, with 17 bases left in between. This CDR3 has 15 residues. The chain's CDR3 is CASRITRVGAGELFF. CDR3 DNA: TGTGCCAGTAGGATCACCAGGGTAGGGGCCGGGGAGCTGTTTTTT.

This clone was recorded only once. This chain uses TRBV6-1 with TRBJ2-2, with TRBD1 matching over 7 bases. The CDR3 consists of 17 residues. CDR1 MNHNS and CDR2 SASEGT come from the germline V gene. V shed 4 bases, J shed 5 bases, and the junction held 13 bases outside the gene matches. The CDR3 bases are TGTGCCAGCAGTGCCGTCTTGCCCAACAGGGGAACCGGGGAGCTGTTTTTT. Its translation: CASSAVLPNRGTGELFF.

This clone was counted a single time. J is TRBJ1-1 and V is TRBV5-1, with D uncertain. The length of the CDR3 is 16 residues. CDR1 SGHRS and CDR2 YFSETQ come from the germline V gene. V lost 2 bases and J lost 1, with 15 bases in between. The CDR3: CASSFGQPGENTEAFF. The DNA of the CDR3 is TGCGCCAGCAGCTTCGGCCAGCCGGGCGAGAACACTGAAGCTTTCTTT.

The chain recombines TRBV29-1 with TRBJ2-5; the D is unclear. Germline lookup yields CDR1 SQVTM and CDR2 ANQGSEA. Between the trimmed V and J ends, which lost 1 base and 5 bases, there was a span of 8 bases. The CDR3 is 12 residues long. DNA of the CDR3: TGCAGCGTTGAAGCACGCCCCGAGACCCAGTACTTC. It yields the protein CSVEARPETQYF. The entire variable domain, with the rest obtained from reference TRBV29-1 and TRBJ2-5, is as follows: SAVISQKPSRDICQRGTSLTIQCQVDSQVTMMFWYRQQPGQSLTLIATANQGSEATYESGFVIDKFPISRPNLTFSTLTVSNMSPEDSSIYLCSVEARPETQYFGPGTRLLVL.

A word on this clone: One junction end disagrees with the germline gene, perhaps due to a read error. The chain recombines TRBV5-4 with TRBJ2-7, with D uncertain. CDR1 is SGHNT and CDR2 is YYREEE in the germline V gene (reference sequence). The CDR3 covers 15 residues. The CDR3 region is CASSLREKRSDEQYF. The CDR3 nucleotides read TGTGCCAGCAGCTTAAGAGAGAAACGCTCCGACGAGCAGTACTTC.

This chain uses TRBV29-1 with TRBJ2-2; 8 bases agree with TRBD2. The CDR3 has 14 amino acids. CDR1 and CDR2 (germline): SQVTM, ANQGSEA. With 2 bases clipped from V and 7 bases from J, the junction kept 6 bases outside the gene matches. The CDR3 loop reads CSVESGGGGGELFF. In DNA, the CDR3 is TGCAGCGTTGAATCGGGGGGGGGAGGCGGGGAGCTGTTTTTT.

V usage is TRBV6-5 and J usage is TRBJ2-7; 10 nucleotides agree with TRBD1. In germline, CDR1 is MNHEY, CDR2 SVGAGI. V shed 6 bases, J shed 6 bases, and the junction held 11 bases outside the gene matches. There are 15 residues in the CDR3. CDR3 loop: CASRARDRGMGEQYF. The CDR3 nucleotides read TGTGCCAGCAGGGCCCGGGACAGGGGAATGGGCGAGCAGTACTTC.

This clone has a handful of counts. CDR3 bases: TGTGCCAGCAGTTTCGGGAAGAGCACAGATACGCAGTATTTT. Encoded protein: CASSFGKSTDTQYF. The V gene is TRBV27, the J gene TRBJ2-3, with a possible D match to TRBD2 (5 bases). This CDR3 has 14 residues. Germline V gene data show CDR1 as MNHEY and CDR2 as SMNVEV (reference sequence). V lost 3 bases and J 0 bases, leaving 7 bases between the germline ends.

The chain has TRBV27 and TRBJ2-7; D is unresolved. Germline-derived CDR1 and CDR2 are MNHEY and SMNVEV (reference sequence). Trimming took 4 bases from V and 2 from J, leaving 15 bases between them. CDR3 length: 15 amino acids. The CDR3: CASSYRPRDPYEQYF. The DNA for the CDR3 is TGTGCCAGCAGTTACAGACCCCGAGACCCCTACGAGCAGTACTTC.

The chain carries TRBV12-5 and TRBJ2-1; perhaps TRBD2 as D (5 bases). Trimming pared 5 bases from V and 4 bases from J, leaving 12 bases between. This CDR3 is built from 14 residues. Germline-derived CDR1 and CDR2 are LGHNT and FRNRAP. The CDR3 DNA follows: TGTGCTAGTGGTCCCCCTGTAGCGTACAATGAGCAGTTCTTC. This sequence encodes CASGPPVAYNEQFF.

The CDR3: CASSFPMGMGYEQYF. CDR3 nucleotides: TGTGCCAGCAGCTTTCCAATGGGTATGGGGTACGAGCAGTACTTC. The chain has TRBV7-9 and TRBJ2-7; D is ambiguous. Trimming left V 3 bases short and J 4 bases short, with 16 bases between. The CDR3 runs 15 residues. Per germline, CDR1 SEHNR and CDR2 FQNEAQ (reference sequence).

This rearrangement joins TRBV9 to TRBJ2-1; 8 nucleotides line up with TRBD2. Germline V gene lookup returns CDR1 SGDLS and CDR2 YYNGEE. There are 15 residues in the CDR3. The V and J ends lost 0 bases and 6 bases, in that order; junction bases with no gene match: 5. CDR3 in amino acids: CASSVGLAGFNEQFF. CDR3 DNA: TGTGCCAGCAGCGTAGGCCTAGCGGGCTTCAATGAGCAGTTCTTC.

The chain has TRBV28 and TRBJ2-1; 7 bases are a match to TRBD1. Germline CDR1 is MDHEN and CDR2 is SYDVKM. The CDR3 extends over 15 amino acids. V dropped 5 bases and J dropped 8; count of bases not matched to a gene: 12. The DNA for the CDR3 is TGTGCCAGCAGTCCCATGGCGCGCCAGGGGGATGAGCAGTTCTTC. Translated: CASSPMARQGDEQFF.

This sequence joins TRBV10-3 and TRBJ1-1, with D tentatively TRBD1 (5 bases). Germline V gene data show CDR1 as ENHRY and CDR2 as SYGVKD. V was trimmed by 7 bases and J by 6 bases, leaving 15 bases between them. The CDR3 covers 13 residues. The CDR3 sequence is CAITIQAFAEAFF. CDR3 sequence (DNA): TGTGCCATCACTATACAGGCGTTCGCTGAAGCTTTCTTT.

Only a few counts were recorded for this clone. For the CDR3, the DNA is TGTGCCAGCAGCTTGGCCGGGAGGGAACGAAGCAATCAGCCCCAGCATTTT. Translated, it gives CASSLAGRERSNQPQHF. The rearrangement uses TRBV5-6 and TRBJ1-5; unclear D gene. CDR3 length equals 17 residues. The germline V gene encodes CDR1 SGHDT and CDR2 YYEEEE. V was shortened by 0 bases and J by 1 base, with 14 bases between the two germline ends.

This chain links TRBV5-4 with TRBJ2-2; 11 nucleotides match TRBD1. Germline CDR1 is SGHNT and CDR2 is YYREEE (reference sequence). Trimming at V came to 2 bases and at J to 10 bases, leaving 7 bases not matched to a gene. The CDR3 length is 15 residues. CDR3 sequence: CASSFPGQGATELFF. The CDR3 DNA is TGTGCCAGCAGCTTTCCCGGACAGGGGGCGACGGAGCTGTTTTTT.

This sequence joins TRBV27 and TRBJ2-7, with D uncertain. CDR3 length equals 13 residues. V was cut by 6 bases and J by 2 bases, with 11 bases left in between. Germline V lookup: CDR1 MNHEY, CDR2 SMNVEV (reference sequence). CDR3 sequence: CASSKGFTYEQYF. The CDR3 bases are TGTGCCAGCAGCAAGGGATTTACCTACGAGCAGTACTTC.

The chain combines TRBV6-5 with TRBJ2-7; the match to TRBD2 covers 10 bases. Germline assignment: CDR1 MNHEY and CDR2 SVGAGI. The CDR3 is 16 amino acids. V lost 0 bases, J lost 0 bases, and 2 bases stayed unmatched. CDR3: CASSYSTSGRSYEQYF. CDR3 in DNA: TGTGCCAGCAGTTACTCGACTAGCGGGCGCTCCTACGAGCAGTACTTC.

The chain is built from TRBV7-9 and TRBJ2-7; D may be TRBD1 (6 bases). Germline CDR1 SEHNR, CDR2 FQNEAQ (reference sequence). The CDR3 is made up of 12 amino acids. The V and J ends lost 0 bases and 6 bases respectively, with 6 bases between them. In nucleotides, the CDR3 is TGTGCCAGCAGCTTAGCCAGGGGCGAGCAGTACTTC. It yields the protein CASSLARGEQYF.

The genes are TRBV19 and TRBJ2-5; tentatively, D is TRBD1 or TRBD2 (5 bases each). V gave up 8 bases and J gave up 5 bases, with 18 bases separating them. The CDR3 consists of 14 residues. From germline, CDR1 is LNHDA and CDR2 SQIVND (reference sequence). The DNA for the CDR3 is TGTGCCAGTCGGACCTCCGGGGCTTTGGAGACCCAGTACTTC. The encoded protein is CASRTSGALETQYF.

The chain uses TRBV4-1 and TRBJ1-5, with 7 bases identical to TRBD1. Germline-derived CDR1 and CDR2 are MGHRA and YSYEKL. There are 14 residues in the CDR3. V lost 4 bases to trimming and J lost 4 bases; unmatched junction nucleotides: 4. In DNA form, the CDR3 reads TGCGCCAGCAGCCTTGGGGACAGTAATCAGCCCCAGCATTTT. As protein: CASSLGDSNQPQHF.

This chain connects TRBV7-9 to TRBJ2-2; D is ambiguous. Germline-derived CDR1 and CDR2 are SEHNR and FQNEAQ (reference sequence). Trimming cost V 3 bases and J 7 bases, with 9 bases left between them. The CDR3 consists of 13 residues. The chain's CDR3 is CASSFRLVGELFF. The CDR3 DNA is TGTGCCAGCAGCTTCCGTCTGGTCGGGGAGCTGTTTTTT.

The chain uses TRBV2 and TRBJ2-7; TRBD2 is a possible D gene (5 bases). Trimming took off 8 bases at V and 5 bases at J, with 16 bases between the two ends. This CDR3 contains 13 residues. Germline CDR1 is SNHLY and CDR2 is FYNNEI. CDR3 DNA: TGTGCCAGCGAGCTAGCCCTCTTGAACGAGCAGTACTTC. Translation gives CASELALLNEQYF.